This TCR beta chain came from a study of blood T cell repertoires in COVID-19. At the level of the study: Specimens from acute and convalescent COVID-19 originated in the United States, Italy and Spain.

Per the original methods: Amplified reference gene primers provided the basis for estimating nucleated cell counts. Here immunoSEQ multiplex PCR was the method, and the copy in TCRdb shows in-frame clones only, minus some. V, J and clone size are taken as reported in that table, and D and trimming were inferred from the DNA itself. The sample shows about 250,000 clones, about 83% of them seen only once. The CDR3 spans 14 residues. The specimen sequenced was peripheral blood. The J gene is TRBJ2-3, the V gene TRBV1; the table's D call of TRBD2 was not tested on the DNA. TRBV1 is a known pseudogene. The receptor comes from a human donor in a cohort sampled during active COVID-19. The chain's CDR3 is CTSSRGGAPDTQYF. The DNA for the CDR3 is TGCACCAGCTCCCGGGGGGGGGCCCCAGATACGCAGTATTTT.